The sequence of this T cell receptor beta chain was determined in a study of cytomegalovirus exposure and HLA in healthy donors. The study's findings and limits: Apart from CMV serostatus, no immune exposure information was available. It has been reported that TCR beta sequences accurately predicted the HLA-A and HLA-B alleles of most subjects.

The PCR ran on 60 Vbeta and 13 Jbeta primers. Produced via immunoSEQ multiplex PCR; TCRdb's table is partial and in-frame only. The sample contains about 160,000 clones, more than 70% of which appear only once. This clone was observed once. The target antigen is unknown. The clonotype comes from a woman between 45 and 60 years old in good health and CMV-seropositive. Source material: PBMCs.

CDR3 sequence reads: CSAATSGDEKLFF. CDR3 coding DNA: TGCAGCGCAGCCACAAGCGGGGACGAAAAACTGTTTTTT. The gene calls are TRBV29-1 and TRBJ1-4, with D tentatively TRBD1 (5 bases). V lost 7 bases and J lost 8, with 17 bases in between. CDR3 size: 13 residues. Germline CDR1 reads SQVTM; CDR2 reads ANQGSEA.